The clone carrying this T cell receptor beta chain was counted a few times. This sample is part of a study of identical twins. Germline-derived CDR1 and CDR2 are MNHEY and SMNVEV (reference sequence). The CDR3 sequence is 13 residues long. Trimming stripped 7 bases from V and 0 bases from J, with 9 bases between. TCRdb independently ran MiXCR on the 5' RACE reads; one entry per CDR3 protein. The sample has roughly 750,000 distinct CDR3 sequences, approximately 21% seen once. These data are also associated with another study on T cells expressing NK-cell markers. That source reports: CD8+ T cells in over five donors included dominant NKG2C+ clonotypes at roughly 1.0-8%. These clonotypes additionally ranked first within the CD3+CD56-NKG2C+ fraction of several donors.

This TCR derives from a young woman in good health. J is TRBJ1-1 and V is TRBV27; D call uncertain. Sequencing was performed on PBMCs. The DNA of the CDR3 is TGTGCCAGCAAGGAGCTTATGAACACTGAAGCTTTCTTT. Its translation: CASKELMNTEAFF.